The next 15 T cell receptor beta chains were all read from a single sample in a study of molecular identifiers for immune sequencing clone quantification. TCRdb fed the PCR reads into MiXCR, producing one record per CDR3 protein. The table lists around 460,000 distinct CDR3 sequences, 25% of them singletons. Material: naive CD8+ T cells from blood, with Jurkat cell RNA spiked in. The subset is: FACS-sorted CD8+CD4-CCR7+CD45RA+ naive T cells. The origin of the receptors is a human donor in good health. Some libraries in this study had Jurkat cell RNA spiked in.

The rearrangement links TRBV29-1 to TRBJ2-7, with TRBD2 matching 8 bases. J was trimmed by 0 bases and V by 6 bases; bases with no gene match: 10. The CDR3 is made up of 15 amino acids. Germline V gives CDR1 SQVTM, CDR2 ANQGSEA. The CDR3 DNA sequence: TGCAGCGTAGATTTCTATAGCGGGGACTCCTACGAGCAGTACTTC. Translating gives CSVDFYSGDSYEQYF.

The rearrangement joins TRBV25-1 to TRBJ2-5, with D perhaps assigned TRBD1 or TRBD2 (6 bases each). Germline lookup yields CDR1 MGHDK and CDR2 SYGVNS. CDR3 size: 12 residues. The V gene lost 6 bases and the J gene lost 7 bases, with 12 bases spanning the gap. CDR3 nucleotides: TGTGCCAGCAGGATGGGGGGCGGGACCCAGTACTTC. It translates to CASRMGGGTQYF.

There are a few counts of this clonotype. The genes are TRBV12-3 or TRBV12-4 and TRBJ1-5; D may be TRBD1 (5 bases). V lost 9 bases and J 1 base, leaving 22 bases between the germline ends. The CDR3 contains 17 residues. The CDR3 bases are TGTGCCAGGGGGGGGTTTCGGGTTTGGACGAGCAATCAGCCCCAGCATTTT. Translated, it gives CARGGFRVWTSNQPQHF.

V and J are TRBV20-1 and TRBJ2-3, with D possibly matching TRBD2 (6 bases). This CDR3 has 15 residues. V lost 1 base and J lost 1, with 12 bases in between. The germline V gene encodes CDR1 DFQATT and CDR2 SNEGSKA (reference sequence). The DNA for the CDR3 is TGCAGTGCTAGAGTGAACCTAGCGCGCACAGATACGCAGTATTTT. Translated, it gives CSARVNLARTDTQYF.

This clonotype was observed a few times. The junction and the germline gene differ at one end; a read error may be behind it. The chain uses TRBV4-2 and TRBJ2-5; 7 bases match TRBD1. The CDR3 has 17 amino acids. Germline values: CDR1 LGHNA, CDR2 YNFKEQ. CDR3: CASSQEQWSGQEESQYF. CDR3 DNA: TGTGCCAGCAGCCAAGAACAGTGGTCCGGACAGGAAGAGAGCCAGTACTTC.

The chain uses TRBV19 and TRBJ2-7, with D perhaps assigned TRBD1 or TRBD2 (5 bases each). V lost 3 bases, J lost 7 bases, and 13 bases lay in between. Germline loops: CDR1 LNHDA, CDR2 SQIVND (reference sequence). This CDR3 is built from 13 residues. CDR3 sequence (DNA): TGTGCCAGTAGTATTCTGTCCGAGGGGGAGCAGTACTTC. It specifies CASSILSEGEQYF.

Concerning this clonotype: This may arise from a read error, as a much more abundant clone is one base away. The rearrangement links TRBV7-9 to TRBJ1-1, with D tentatively TRBD1 (5 bases). V shed 1 base and J shed 7 bases, with 16 bases lying between them. There are 15 residues in the CDR3. Germline loops: CDR1 SEHNR, CDR2 FQNEAQ (reference sequence). CDR3 nucleotides: TGTGCCAGCAGCTTAGATTTAGGGGAAGAGAATGAAGCTTTCTTT. Translated, it gives CASSLDLGEENEAFF.

The chain has TRBV27 and TRBJ2-7; unclear D gene. V gave up 4 bases and J gave up 3 bases, with 10 bases separating them. This CDR3 has 13 amino acids. CDR1 and CDR2 (germline): MNHEY, SMNVEV (reference sequence). CDR3 nucleotides: TGTGCCAGCAGTTATGATGGTTTCTACGAGCAGTACTTC. Translation: CASSYDGFYEQYF.

The sample holds many counts of this clonotype. This chain uses TRBV29-1 with TRBJ2-1; perhaps TRBD2 as D (5 bases). This CDR3 region has 16 residues. Trimming took off 3 bases at V and 2 bases at J, with 17 bases between the two ends. Germline values: CDR1 SQVTM, CDR2 ANQGSEA. CDR3 protein: CSVEGGPQAPYNEQFF. The CDR3 bases are TGCAGCGTTGAGGGCGGGCCCCAAGCCCCCTACAATGAGCAGTTCTTC.

The chain recombines TRBV20-1 with TRBJ2-7, with D maybe TRBD1 (6 bases). CDR1 is DFQATT and CDR2 is SNEGSKA in the germline V gene (reference sequence). The V end lost 0 bases, the J end lost 0 bases, and 12 bases lay between the germline ends. The length of the CDR3 is 15 residues. The chain's CDR3 is CSARDGGSGSYEQYF. CDR3 nucleotides: TGCAGTGCTAGAGATGGGGGCAGCGGCTCCTACGAGCAGTACTTC.

This clonotype has more than one count but fewer than ten. The rearrangement uses TRBV5-5 and TRBJ2-2; D is unresolved. V was cut by 4 bases and J by 3 bases, with 7 bases left in between. This CDR3 contains 13 residues. Germline V gene lookup returns CDR1 SGHKS and CDR2 YYEKEE (reference sequence). CDR3 residues: CASSMSHTGELFF. CDR3 sequence (DNA): TGTGCCAGCAGCATGTCGCACACCGGGGAGCTGTTTTTT.

This clonotype showed up just a few times. The chain is built from TRBV3-1 and TRBJ2-1, with D perhaps matching TRBD1 (5 bases). CDR1 is LGHDT, CDR2 YNNKEL, per germline (reference sequence). This CDR3 is built from 14 residues. Between the trimmed V and J ends, which lost 3 bases and 4 bases, there was a span of 10 bases. CDR3 sequence (DNA): TGTGCCAGCAGCCATCTCGACAGTTACAATGAGCAGTTCTTC. This sequence encodes CASSHLDSYNEQFF.

The chain uses TRBV6-1 and TRBJ1-5, with 7 bases aligning to TRBD1. This CDR3 has 12 residues. Trimming removed 2 bases from V and 12 bases from J; junction bases left unmatched: 4. Germline V gives CDR1 MNHNS, CDR2 SASEGT. CDR3 residues: CASSEWGQYQHF. The DNA for the CDR3 is TGTGCCAGCAGTGAATGGGGACAGTACCAGCATTTT.

About this clonotype itself: Given a much more abundant clone one base away, this may be a read error. Because it lacks the conserved phenylalanine or tryptophan at the end, this CDR3 is likely a read error. The V gene is TRBV29-1, the J gene TRBJ2-7; TRBD2 aligns across 9 bases. From germline, CDR1 is SQVTM and CDR2 ANQGSEA. V lost 3 bases, J lost 3 bases, and 6 bases stayed unmatched. This CDR3 region has 14 residues. CDR3 protein: CSVELAGEIYEQYL. For the CDR3, the DNA is TGCAGCGTTGAGTTAGCGGGAGAGATCTACGAGCAGTACCTC.

In its sample, this clonotype was seen a few times. V and J are TRBV13 and TRBJ2-3, with no clear D. The CDR3 is made up of 14 amino acids. CDR1 and CDR2 from the germline V gene are PRHDT and FYEKMQ (reference sequence). Trimming removed 5 bases from V and 2 bases from J, with 11 bases in between. The CDR3 DNA is TGTGCCAGCAGCCCCGAGAGAGTCACAGATACGCAGTATTTT. Amino acid sequence: CASSPERVTDTQYF.